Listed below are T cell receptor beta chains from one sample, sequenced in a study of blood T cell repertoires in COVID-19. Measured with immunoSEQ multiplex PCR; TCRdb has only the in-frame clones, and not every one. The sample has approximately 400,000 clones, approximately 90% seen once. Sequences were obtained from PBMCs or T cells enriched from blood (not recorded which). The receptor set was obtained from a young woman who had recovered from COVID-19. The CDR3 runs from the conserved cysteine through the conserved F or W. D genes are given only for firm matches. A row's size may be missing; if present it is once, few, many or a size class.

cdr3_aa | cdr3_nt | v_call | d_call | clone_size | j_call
CASSLDRQHNYGYTF | TGTGCCAGCAGCCTCGACAGGCAGCATAACTATGGCTACACCTTC | TRBV13 | NA | once | TRBJ1-2
CASSLPSGAAKNIQYF | TGTGCCAGCAGCTTACCCTCAGGGGCGGCCAAAAACATTCAGTACTTC | TRBV7-9 | NA | NA | TRBJ2-4
CASSPTGTQNEQYF | TGTGCCAGCTCACCAACCGGGACACAGAACGAGCAGTACTTC | TRBV18 | NA | NA | TRBJ2-7
CASSSRGVTPYEQYF | TGTGCCAGCAGCTCTCGGGGGGTTACTCCCTACGAGCAGTACTTC | TRBV13 | TRBD2 | NA | TRBJ2-7
CASSLAGTSGGGEQFF | TGTGCCAGCAGCCTAGCCGGGACTAGCGGGGGAGGTGAGCAGTTCTTC | TRBV7-9 | TRBD2 | NA | TRBJ2-1
CASSLDGTLAYEQYF | TGCGCCAGCAGCTTGGACGGGACTCTAGCCTACGAGCAGTACTTC | TRBV5-1 | NA | few | TRBJ2-7
CASSLVSGGEAFF | TGTGCCAGCAGCTTAGTGTCAGGGGGTGAAGCTTTCTTT | TRBV7-8 | TRBD1 | NA | TRBJ1-1
CASSPPGLAGESSYNEQFF | TGTGCCAGCAGTCCCCCGGGACTAGCGGGGGAATCCTCCTACAATGAGCAGTTCTTC | TRBV28 | TRBD2 | NA | TRBJ2-1
CASSIGWQETQYF | TGTGCCAGTAGTATTGGCTGGCAAGAGACCCAGTACTTC | TRBV19 | NA | NA | TRBJ2-5
CASSAWTGGLNTEAFF | TGTGCCAGCAGCGCGTGGACAGGGGGCTTGAACACTGAAGCTTTCTTT | TRBV7-9 | TRBD1 | NA | TRBJ1-1
CASRRGGHNEQFF | TGTGCCAGCAGACGGGGGGGCCACAATGAGCAGTTCTTC | TRBV7-2 | TRBD2 | NA | TRBJ2-1
CASRAGGSSYEQYF | TGTGCCAGCAGGGCAGGGGGGAGCTCCTACGAGCAGTACTTC | TRBV2 | NA | NA | TRBJ2-7
CASSQGPRGGVINYGYTF | TGTGCCAGCAGCCAAGGGCCCCGTGGGGGGGTTATTAACTATGGCTACACCTTC | TRBV3-1/TRBV3-2 | NA | NA | TRBJ1-2
CATSGPGTGGLDEQFF | TGTGCCACCAGTGGTCCCGGGACAGGGGGTTTGGATGAGCAGTTCTTC | TRBV24-1 | TRBD1 | NA | TRBJ2-1